Below are 16 T cell receptor beta chains sequenced from a single sample in a study of metastatic and nonmetastatic thyroid tumors. Thyroid surgery had not been preceded by any treatment in any patient. MiXCR was used by TCRdb to re-call the PCR reads. The table includes roughly 40,000 clones, roughly a sixth detected once. Sequencing was performed on blood. Every receptor here comes from a female donor with papillary thyroid cancer or a benign thyroid nodule (not recorded which). Some clones in this sample may be carry-over from other donors' samples.

This chain links TRBV28 with TRBJ2-7; D may be TRBD2 (5 bases). Germline assignment: CDR1 MDHEN and CDR2 SYDVKM. Trimming cost V 6 bases and J 4 bases, with 19 bases left between them. This CDR3 comprises 15 residues. The CDR3 spells CASSPWLTSVYEQYF. The CDR3 DNA reads TGTGCCAGCAGCCCCTGGCTAACTAGTGTATACGAGCAGTACTTC.

This clone was counted only a few times. This chain links TRBV12-3 or TRBV12-4 with TRBJ1-5, with 8 bases matching TRBD1. The CDR3 consists of 14 residues. The trim removed 6 bases at V and 6 bases at J, leaving 7 bases unmatched. CDR3 region: CASRVTGVGQPQHF. The CDR3 DNA reads as TGTGCCAGCAGGGTGACAGGGGTCGGTCAGCCCCAGCATTTT.

This chain uses TRBV11-2 with TRBJ2-1; the match to TRBD2 covers 11 bases. CDR1 and CDR2 from the germline V gene are SGHAT and FQNNGV. The V gene end was trimmed by 5 bases and the J gene end by 0 bases; junction bases not matched to a gene: 9. CDR3 size: 18 residues. CDR3 residues: CASSTGTSGGISYNEQFF. The CDR3 nucleotides are TGTGCCAGCAGCACCGGGACTAGCGGTGGAATCTCCTACAATGAGCAGTTCTTC.

The V and J genes are TRBV7-2 and TRBJ2-7; D call uncertain. V shed 8 bases and J shed 3 bases, with 11 bases lying between them. From germline, CDR1 is SGHTA and CDR2 FQGNSA. The CDR3 runs to 12 residues. CDR3 nucleotide sequence: TGTGCCAGCGCCTCCTGGGTCTACGAGCAGTACTTC. This encodes CASASWVYEQYF.

The rearrangement joins TRBV7-3 to TRBJ2-2; 9 positions agree with TRBD1. Losses at the gene ends were 8 bases for V and 3 bases for J; bases not matched to a gene: 4. Per the germline V gene, CDR1 is SGHTA and CDR2 is FQGTGA. The CDR3 is 14 amino acids. The CDR3 nucleotides are TGTGCCAGCGAGGGACAGGGAGACACCGGGGAGCTGTTTTTT. Encoded protein: CASEGQGDTGELFF.

V gene TRBV20-1 combines with J gene TRBJ2-5; D call uncertain. CDR3 length: 12 residues. Germline V CDR1 and CDR2: DFQATT, SNEGSKA (reference sequence). V lost 1 base to trimming and J lost 2 bases, with 5 bases between them. DNA for the CDR3: TGCAGTGCTAGAGTGGGGCAAGAGACCCAGTACTTC. Translation: CSARVGQETQYF.

Remarks on this clone: This sample also contains other DNA sequences that code for the same CDR3. This chain connects TRBV5-6 to TRBJ2-5; 10 bases line up with TRBD2. This CDR3 has 17 amino acids. Trimming took 4 bases from V and 0 from J; bases not matched to a gene: 9. CDR1 is SGHDT and CDR2 is YYEEEE in the germline V gene. The CDR3 loop is CASSRRLAGGHQETQYF. The CDR3 nucleotides are TGTGCCAGCAGCCGAAGACTAGCGGGTGGCCACCAAGAGACCCAGTACTTC.

Ten or more counts support this clone. A read error may account for a junction end that differs from germline. This chain uses TRBV3-1 with TRBJ2-7; 15 bases agree with TRBD2. This CDR3 has 18 amino acids. CDR1 LGHDT and CDR2 YNNKEL come from the germline V gene (reference sequence). The CDR3 DNA sequence: TGTGCCAGCAGCCAAGGCGGACTAGCGGGAGGGCCCTCCCACGAGCAGTACTTC. As protein: CASSQGGLAGGPSHEQYF.

This clone was counted ten times or more. The V call is TRBV27, the J call TRBJ2-7, with a possible D match to TRBD2 (5 bases). Looked up from germline, CDR1 is MNHEY and CDR2 is SMNVEV (reference sequence). This CDR3 region has 15 residues. Trimming left V 0 bases short and J 2 bases short, with 11 bases between. The CDR3 spells CASSLSPGSPYEQYF. The DNA for the CDR3 is TGTGCCAGCAGTTTATCCCCGGGATCCCCCTACGAGCAGTACTTC.

Many counts were recorded for this clone. The chain combines TRBV4-2 with TRBJ1-4; D is undetermined. The germline CDR1 and CDR2 sequences are LGHNA and YNFKEQ. CDR3 length: 16 amino acids. Trimming shortened V by 0 bases and J by 3 bases, and 11 bases separated the two germline ends. CDR3 amino acids: CASSQDFPTANEKLFF. The CDR3 nucleotides read TGTGCCAGCAGCCAAGATTTCCCGACGGCTAATGAAAAACTGTTTTTT.

This clone was detected once. The CDR3 sequence: CSKRPSQGGGEQYF. CDR3 bases: TGCAGTAAGCGACCATCACAGGGGGGAGGCGAGCAGTACTTC. V and J are TRBV20-1 and TRBJ2-7, with 8 bases lining up with TRBD1. The CDR3 runs 14 residues. Germline CDR1 is DFQATT and CDR2 is SNEGSKA (reference sequence). V dropped 8 bases and J dropped 6; count of bases not matched to a gene: 15.

This clone showed up just a few times. The chain links TRBV2 to TRBJ1-2; possible D gene TRBD1, 5 bases. Germline V gives CDR1 SNHLY, CDR2 FYNNEI. The V gene lost 8 bases and the J gene lost 6 bases, with 16 bases spanning the gap. This CDR3 is 13 amino acids long. The CDR3 loop is CASFRDNTHGYTF. CDR3 nucleotide sequence: TGTGCCAGCTTCAGGGATAATACCCATGGCTACACCTTC.

This clone is labeled medium-sized. The chain combines TRBV6-1 with TRBJ2-7, with D possibly TRBD2 on 6 matching bases. From germline, CDR1 is MNHNS and CDR2 SASEGT. Trimming shortened V by 1 base and J by 3 bases, and 10 bases separated the two germline ends. CDR3 length equals 14 residues. Here the CDR3 DNA reads TGTGCCAGCAGTGAAGGGCCGCGGGGCTACGAGCAGTACTTC. This translates into CASSEGPRGYEQYF.

As concerns this clone: One end of the junction varies from germline; a read error may be responsible. The chain combines TRBV2 with TRBJ1-1; 7 bases agree with TRBD1. The length of the CDR3 is 15 residues. Germline V gene data show CDR1 as SNHLY and CDR2 as FYNNEI. The CDR3 region is CASRRDRLSNNEAFF. The CDR3 DNA sequence: TGTGCCAGCAGACGGGACAGACTTTCGAACAATGAAGCTTTCTTT.

Many counts were recorded for this clone. The chain uses TRBV20-1 and TRBJ1-5, with TRBD1 as a possible D gene (5 bases). Germline CDR1 reads DFQATT; CDR2 reads SNEGSKA (reference sequence). Trimming took off 3 bases at V and 4 bases at J, with 13 bases between the two ends. The CDR3 totals 14 residues. This CDR3 reads CSASSTVGNQPQHF. The CDR3 coding sequence is TGCAGTGCTAGTTCGACAGTGGGGAATCAGCCCCAGCATTTT.

This clone was recorded many times. The V and J genes are TRBV2 and TRBJ1-1; D is undetermined. Germline CDR1 and CDR2: SNHLY and FYNNEI. The CDR3 runs to 15 residues. V was shortened by 4 bases and J by 5 bases, with 17 bases between the two germline ends. CDR3 in amino acids: CASSVRRGLGTEAFF. The CDR3 coding sequence is TGTGCCAGCAGTGTGCGTAGAGGGTTGGGTACTGAAGCTTTCTTT.